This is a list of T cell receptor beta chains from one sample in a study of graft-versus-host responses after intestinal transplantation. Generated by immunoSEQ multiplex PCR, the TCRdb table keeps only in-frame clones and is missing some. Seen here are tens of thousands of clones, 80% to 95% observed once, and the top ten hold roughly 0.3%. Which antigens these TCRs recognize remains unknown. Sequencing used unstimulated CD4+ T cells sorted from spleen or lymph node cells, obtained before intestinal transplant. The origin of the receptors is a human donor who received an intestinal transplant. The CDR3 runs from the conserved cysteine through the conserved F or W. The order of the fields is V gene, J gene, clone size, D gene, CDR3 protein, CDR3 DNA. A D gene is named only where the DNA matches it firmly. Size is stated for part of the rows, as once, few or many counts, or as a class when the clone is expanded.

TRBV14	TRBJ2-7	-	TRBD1	CASSLGTGPYEQYF	TGTGCCAGCAGCTTAGGGACAGGGCCCTACGAGCAGTACTTC
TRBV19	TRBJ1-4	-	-	CASSIGGYNEKLFF	TGTGCCAGTAGTATAGGAGGCTATAATGAAAAACTGTTTTTT
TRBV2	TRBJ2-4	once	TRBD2	CASRWTSGSPIQYF	TGTGCCAGCAGGTGGACTAGCGGGAGCCCCATTCAGTACTTC
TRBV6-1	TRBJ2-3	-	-	CASSEVGPINTQYF	TGTGCCAGCAGTGAAGTAGGGCCGATCAATACGCAGTATTTT
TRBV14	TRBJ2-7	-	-	CASSQGLVAGTTYEQYF	TGTGCCAGCAGCCAAGGATTGGTGGCGGGCACTACCTACGAGCAGTACTTC
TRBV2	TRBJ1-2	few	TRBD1	CASIGGQGARSGYTF	TGTGCCAGCATCGGGGGGCAGGGGGCGCGAAGTGGCTACACCTTC
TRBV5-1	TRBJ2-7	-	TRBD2	CASSPLVASGSWGSYEQYF	TGCGCCAGCAGCCCCCTCGTGGCTAGCGGGAGTTGGGGCTCCTACGAGCAGTACTTC
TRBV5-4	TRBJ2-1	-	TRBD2	CASSLYRLAGERGDEQFF	TGTGCCAGCAGCTTGTACAGGCTAGCGGGGGAGCGGGGCGATGAGCAGTTCTTC
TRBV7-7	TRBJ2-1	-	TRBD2	CASSRGLAGEGEQFF	TGTGCCAGCAGTCGGGGACTAGCGGGAGAGGGTGAGCAGTTCTTC
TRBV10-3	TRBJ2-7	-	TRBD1	CAISESDRGEEQYF	TGTGCCATCAGTGAGTCGGACAGGGGTGAGGAGCAGTACTTC
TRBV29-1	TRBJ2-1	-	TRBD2	CSVEAPTSYEQFF	TGCAGCGTTGAAGCACCGACTAGCTATGAGCAGTTCTTC
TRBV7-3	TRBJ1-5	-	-	CASSLTGGSNQPQHF	TGTGCCAGCAGCTTAACGGGAGGGTCCAATCAGCCCCAGCATTTT
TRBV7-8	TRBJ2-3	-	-	CASSSSRVSGTDTQYF	TGTGCCAGCAGCTCCAGTCGGGTCAGCGGCACAGATACGCAGTATTTT
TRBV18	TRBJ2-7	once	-	CASSPRERAGGEQYF	TGTGCCAGCTCACCACGAGAAAGGGCAGGGGGGGAGCAGTACTTC
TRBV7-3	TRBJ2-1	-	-	CASSLRASEAYNGQFF	TGTGCCAGCAGCTTAAGGGCTAGTGAGGCCTACAATGGGCAGTTCTTC
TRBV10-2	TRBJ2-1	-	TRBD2	CASSPSRTSGSRNEQFF	TGCGCCAGCAGTCCTTCTCGGACTAGCGGGAGTCGGAATGAGCAGTTCTTC
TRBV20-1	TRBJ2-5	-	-	CSASGKETQYF	TGCAGTGCTAGCGGCAAAGAGACCCAGTACTTC
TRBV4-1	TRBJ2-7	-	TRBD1	CASSPGPGQSYEQYF	TGCGCCAGCAGTCCGGGCCCGGGACAGAGTTACGAGCAGTACTTC
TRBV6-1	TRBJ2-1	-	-	CASSEWGRTYNEQFF	TGTGCCAGCAGTGAATGGGGGCGGACCTACAATGAGCAGTTCTTC
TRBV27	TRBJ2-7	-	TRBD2	CASSFTGSGSYEQYF	TGTGCCAGCAGTTTTACCGGTAGCGGGAGCTACGAGCAGTACTTC
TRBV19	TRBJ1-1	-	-	CASSIGWLENTEAFF	TGTGCCAGTAGTATAGGGTGGCTGGAGAACACTGAAGCTTTCTTT
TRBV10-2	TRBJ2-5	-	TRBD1	CASSSGTGVWYF	TGCGCCAGCAGCTCCGGGACAGGGGTCTGGTACTTC
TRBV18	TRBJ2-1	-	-	CASSPPVGDEQFF	TGTGCCAGCTCACCACCGGTCGGGGATGAGCAGTTCTTC
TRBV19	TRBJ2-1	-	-	CASTDRGGNNEQFF	TGTGCCAGTACCGACAGGGGAGGGAACAATGAGCAGTTCTTC
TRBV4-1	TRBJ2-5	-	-	CASSLRVGQGVETQYF	TGCGCCAGCAGCCTCCGGGTCGGGCAGGGAGTGGAGACCCAGTACTTC
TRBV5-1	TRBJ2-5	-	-	CASSPGWETQYF	TGCGCCAGCAGCCCGGGTTGGGAGACCCAGTACTTC
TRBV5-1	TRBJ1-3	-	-	CASSSNVQGSSGNTIYF	TGCGCCAGCAGCTCGAACGTGCAGGGGAGCTCTGGAAACACCATATATTTT
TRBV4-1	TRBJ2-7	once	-	CASSQGRDTYEQYF	TGCGCCAGCAGCCAAGGTAGGGACACCTACGAGCAGTACTTC
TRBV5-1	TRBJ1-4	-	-	CASSTRGTNEKLFF	TGCGCCAGCAGCACGCGGGGGACTAATGAAAAACTGTTTTTT
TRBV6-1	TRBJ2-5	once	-	CASSELYSFRQETQYF	TGTGCCAGCAGTGAACTTTATAGCTTTCGTCAAGAGACCCAGTACTTC
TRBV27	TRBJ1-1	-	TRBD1	CASSPRQGVTEAFF	TGTGCCAGCAGTCCCCGACAGGGAGTCACTGAAGCTTTCTTT
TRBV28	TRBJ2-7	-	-	CASSFPLGTTYEQYF	TGTGCCAGCAGTTTCCCCCTGGGGACAACCTACGAGCAGTACTTC
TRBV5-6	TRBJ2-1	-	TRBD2	CASSFQLAGGEQFF	TGTGCCAGCAGCTTCCAACTAGCGGGCGGTGAGCAGTTCTTC
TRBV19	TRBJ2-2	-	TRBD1	CASRNRGSTGELFF	TGTGCCAGTAGGAACAGGGGGTCCACCGGGGAGCTGTTTTTT
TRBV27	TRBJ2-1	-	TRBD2	CASSSPLAGLNEQFF	TGTGCCAGCAGTTCCCCCCTAGCGGGACTGAATGAGCAGTTCTTC
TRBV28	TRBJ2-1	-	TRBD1	CASSLTTGSSYNEQFF	TGTGCCAGCAGTCTTACGACAGGGAGCTCCTACAATGAGCAGTTCTTC